The source of this TCR beta chain is a study of Ad26.COV2.S vaccination and SARS-CoV-2 variants. Study as a whole: Ad26.COV2.S was injected intramuscularly once or twice, 56 days apart. Findings of the study overall: Individuals receiving vaccine had higher spike-specific TCR breadth than placebo recipients did.

Measured with immunoSEQ multiplex PCR; TCRdb has only the in-frame clones, and not every one. The sample carries 350,000 to 500,000 clones, 80% to 95% recorded once. As for treatment: roughly 18 received Ad26.COV2.S at low or high dose, single or two shots; about 5 received placebo; per-sample allocation not given. Material that was analyzed had been drawn on day 63 after the first vaccine or placebo injection. In Boston, an adult donor aged 18-55 years took part. The CDR3 extends over 16 amino acids. Germline V gene lookup returns CDR1 SEHNR and CDR2 FQNEAQ (reference sequence). The V end lost 11 bases, the J end lost 3 bases, and 25 bases lay between the germline ends. About this clone itself: The antigen remains undetermined.

J is TRBJ2-5 and V is TRBV7-9, with D perhaps given as TRBD1 or TRBD2 (6 bases each). This receptor was taken from a person aged 18-65 years who received the Ad26.COV2.S COVID-19 vaccine or a placebo. The material sequenced was peripheral blood, taken in a trial of Ad26.COV2.S vaccine versus placebo. CDR3 coding DNA: TGTGCCGCCACAGATACACAGGGAGGTAGAAAAGAGACCCAGTACTTC. This codes for CAATDTQGGRKETQYF.